The clone carrying this T cell receptor (beta chain) has more than one count but fewer than ten. The CDR3 runs 18 residues. Germline loops: CDR1 LNHNV, CDR2 YYDKDF (reference sequence). The trim removed 4 bases at V and 1 base at J, leaving 15 bases unmatched. The data were obtained in a study of cytomegalovirus exposure and HLA in healthy donors. PCR involved 60 Vbeta and 13 Jbeta primers. Libraries were prepared by immunoSEQ multiplex PCR; TCRdb keeps only in-frame clonotypes and omits some of them. The data show approximately 140,000 clones, nearly 85% seen once. V and J are TRBV15 and TRBJ1-2; 7 positions agree with TRBD1. Sequencing was performed on PBMCs. This clonotype originated in a boy younger than 18 in good health and CMV-seronegative. CDR3 region: CATSIGYRRDRINYGYTF. For the CDR3, the DNA is TGTGCCACCAGCATTGGTTACAGGCGGGACAGAATTAACTATGGCTACACCTTC.